The 5 T cell receptor beta chains reported below all come from one sample, sequenced in a study of tumor-infiltrating lymphocytes in primary liver carcinoma. TCR beta cDNA was prepared out of approximately 500 ng total RNA by means of a constant-region primer. Slightly modified ARM-PCR served as the procedure for the TCR beta libraries. These libraries came from three rounds of nested multiplex PCR. Researchers ran the first two PCR rounds for roughly 11 cycles each with TRBV1-TRBV30 forward primers and a C-beta reverse primer. Using its own MiXCR run on the multiplex PCR reads, TCRdb lists one record per CDR3 protein. Here the sample spans 70,000 to 85,000 distinct CDR3 sequences, roughly two thirds being singletons. Co-extracting RNA and DNA was done with about 20-33 mg of unsorted bulk tissue as input. Specimen: liver tumor tissue from sampling region 4. As to subset: tumor region T4, right-lateral pole. These receptor sequences come from a woman aged 60-70 years with primary liver carcinoma and hepatitis B virus infection.

A note on this clonotype: The junction does not match germline at one end; this may be a read error. The chain uses TRBV11-2 and TRBJ2-2, with D tentatively TRBD2 (5 bases). The CDR3 sequence is 13 residues long. Germline-derived CDR1 and CDR2 are SGHAT and FQNNGV. CDR3 bases: TGTGTCAGCAGCTTAAATAGGACTGGGGAGCTGTCTTTT. The encoded protein is CVSSLNRTGELSF.

Points on this clonotype: The junction departs from the called germline gene at one end, perhaps through a read error. The genes are TRBV11-2 and TRBJ1-2, with no clear D. The CDR3 runs to 11 residues. The germline gives CDR1 SGHAT, CDR2 FQNNGV. CDR3 region: CASSPDYGYTF. The CDR3 bases are TGTGCCAGCAGCCCCGACTATGGTTACACCTTC.

A note on this clonotype: A read error may be the cause here, since a much bigger clone is one base away. CDR3 residues: CASTTVGYNSPLHF. As DNA, the CDR3 is TGTGCCAGCACGACAGTCGGGTATAATTCACCCCTCCACTTT. This chain links TRBV5-4 with TRBJ1-6, with D tentatively TRBD1 (5 bases). The CDR3 length is 14 residues. Germline assignment: CDR1 SGHNT and CDR2 YYREEE (reference sequence). The V gene lost 6 bases and the J gene lost 4 bases, with 11 bases spanning the gap.

On this clonotype: A read error may produce the germline difference seen at one junction end. The CDR3 nucleotides read TGTGCCAGCAGTTTAGGCGGCGGGAGATGGGGAAATGGGCAGTTCTTC. Amino acids: CASSLGGGRWGNGQFF. The chain couples TRBV11-1 to TRBJ2-1; 7 nucleotides align to TRBD2. The CDR3 is 16 amino acids. Germline CDR1 SGHAT, CDR2 FQDESV (reference sequence).

Regarding this clonotype: This sequence may be a read error, since a much larger clone differs from it by one base. The rearrangement joins TRBV7-9 to TRBJ1-1; TRBD1 matches 7 bases. V shed 4 bases and J 6 bases; nucleotides not matched to a gene: 11. The CDR3 is 15 residues long. In germline, CDR1 is SEHNR, CDR2 FQNEAQ (reference sequence). CDR3 coding DNA: TGTGCCAGCAGCTCGACTACAGGGGTGGGAGCTGAAGCTTTCTTT. Amino acids: CASSSTTGVGAEAFF.